Presented here are 21 T cell receptor beta chains from one specimen sequenced in a study of OX40 agonist ivuxolimab in advanced cancers. Here immunoSEQ multiplex PCR was the method, and the copy in TCRdb shows in-frame clones only, minus some. The top ten hold over 0.6% of the sample, which has approximately 98,000 clones, around 90% seen once. The sample consisted of CD4+ or CD8+ T cells sorted from blood, taken in a trial of the OX40 agonist ivuxolimab. These receptor sequences come from an adult with an advanced solid tumor such as melanoma, head and neck, liver or kidney cancer.

This sequence joins TRBV21-1 and TRBJ2-3; the table's D call, TRBD2, has no DNA check behind it. TRBV21-1 is annotated as a pseudogene. The CDR3 consists of 19 residues. The CDR3 reads CASSRGLAGVRVAGDTQYF. CDR3 DNA: TGTGCCAGCAGCAGGGGACTAGCGGGAGTGCGGGTAGCGGGAGATACGCAGTATTTT.

The chain employs TRBV9 and TRBJ2-7, with D maybe TRBD2 (5 bases). Trimming shortened V by 4 bases and J by 1 base, and 12 bases separated the two germline ends. The length of the CDR3 is 14 residues. Germline lookup yields CDR1 SGDLS and CDR2 YYNGEE. CDR3 nucleotides: TGTGCCAGCAGCCCCGTCCCGGGGTCCTACGAGCAGTACTTC. Translated, it gives CASSPVPGSYEQYF.

The V gene is TRBV7-6, the J gene TRBJ1-1; 9 nucleotides line up with TRBD1. Germline V gene data show CDR1 as SGHVS and CDR2 as FNYEAQ. The CDR3 contains 19 residues. V lost 1 base to trimming and J lost 2 bases; unmatched junction nucleotides: 14. CDR3 amino acids: CASSLDIPGQGVKNTEAFF. As DNA, the CDR3 is TGTGCCAGCAGCTTAGACATTCCGGGACAGGGAGTAAAAAACACTGAAGCTTTCTTT.

The chain employs TRBV6-5 and TRBJ1-2, with 7 bases fitting TRBD1. There are 14 residues in the CDR3. Germline CDR1 reads MNHEY; CDR2 reads SVGAGI. J was trimmed by 4 bases and V by 5 bases; bases with no gene match: 7. Here the CDR3 reads CASSLDREGYGYTF. For the CDR3, the DNA is TGTGCCAGCAGTCTAGACAGGGAAGGCTATGGCTACACCTTC.

The chain combines TRBV9 with TRBJ2-1, with D hard to call. Trimming shortened V by 0 bases and J by 4 bases, and 11 bases separated the two germline ends. The CDR3 loop spans 15 amino acids. Germline loops: CDR1 SGDLS, CDR2 YYNGEE. In DNA form, the CDR3 reads TGTGCCAGCAGCGTAGCTACGTCCCAGTACAATGAGCAGTTCTTC. Its protein product is CASSVATSQYNEQFF.

V gene TRBV7-6 combines with J gene TRBJ1-1; D not certain. The CDR3 loop spans 13 amino acids. Germline values: CDR1 SGHVS, CDR2 FNYEAQ. V dropped 5 bases and J dropped 2 bases, with 9 bases sitting between them. CDR3: CASSPIGNTEAFF. The CDR3 DNA reads as TGTGCCAGCAGCCCGATAGGAAACACTGAAGCTTTCTTT.

This sequence joins TRBV9 and TRBJ2-2, with TRBD1 identical over 9 bases. Germline V CDR1 and CDR2: SGDLS, YYNGEE. Trimming removed 10 bases from V and 4 bases from J; junction bases left unmatched: 8. This CDR3 region has 14 residues. The CDR3 bases are TGTGCCTCCCAGGGACAGGGCATCACCGGGGAGCTGTTTTTT. Translated: CASQGQGITGELFF.

In this sample, this clone turned up a few times. The chain joins TRBV4-2 to TRBJ2-1; TRBD2 matches at 8 bases. The ends lost 4 bases at V and 2 bases at J; junction bases unmatched: 7. The CDR3 sequence is 16 residues long. The germline CDR1 and CDR2 sequences are LGHNA and YNFKEQ. The DNA of the CDR3 is TGTGCCAGCAGCCCCGCCGCAGCGGGGGCCTACAATGAGCAGTTCTTC. This sequence encodes CASSPAAAGAYNEQFF.

The J gene is TRBJ2-5, the V gene TRBV7-9; 7 bases are shared with TRBD2. J gave up 5 bases and V 5 bases, and 8 bases lay outside the gene matches. The CDR3 contains 14 residues. Germline values: CDR1 SEHNR, CDR2 FQNEAQ (reference sequence). For the CDR3, the DNA is TGTGCCAGCAGCAGTCTAGCGGTCCGGGAGACCCAGTACTTC. The encoded protein is CASSSLAVRETQYF.

This chain joins TRBV6-4 and TRBJ1-1, with D hard to call. V shed 2 bases and J shed 5 bases, with 9 bases lying between them. The CDR3 has 13 amino acids. From germline, CDR1 is MRHNA and CDR2 SNTAGT. CDR3 protein: CASSDRENTEAFF. In nucleotides, the CDR3 is TGTGCCAGCAGTGACAGGGAGAATACTGAAGCTTTCTTT.

V and J are TRBV11-1 and TRBJ1-2; a possible D gene is TRBD1 (6 bases). Trimming shortened V by 1 base and J by 2 bases, and 8 bases separated the two germline ends. The CDR3 covers 14 residues. Germline CDR1 reads SGHAT; CDR2 reads FQDESV (reference sequence). CDR3 nucleotide sequence: TGTGCCAGCAGCTTAGGACAGGCGAACTATGGCTACACCTTC. Amino acids: CASSLGQANYGYTF.

The chain uses TRBV15 and TRBJ1-2, with 10 bases matching TRBD1. Trimming at V came to 5 bases and at J to 0 bases, leaving 6 bases not matched to a gene. Germline loops: CDR1 LNHNV, CDR2 YYDKDF (reference sequence). This CDR3 is built from 16 residues. CDR3 in amino acids: CATSHDRGQANYGYTF. The CDR3 coding sequence is TGTGCCACCAGCCATGACAGGGGGCAGGCTAACTATGGCTACACCTTC.

The genes are TRBV6-6 and TRBJ2-1; 7 nucleotides agree with TRBD1. The CDR3 runs to 16 residues. Germline values: CDR1 MNHNY, CDR2 SVGAGI (reference sequence). The J segment lost 7 bases and the V segment lost 0 bases, leaving 9 bases of the junction unmatched. The CDR3 sequence: CASSYSIGGDANEQFF. The DNA for the CDR3 is TGTGCCAGCAGTTACTCTATAGGGGGCGACGCGAATGAGCAGTTCTTC.

J is TRBJ1-5 and V is TRBV19; TRBD1 agrees at 7 bases. The V segment lost 8 bases and the J segment 9 bases; nucleotides outside the gene matches: 7. Germline values: CDR1 LNHDA, CDR2 SQIVND (reference sequence). The CDR3 covers 12 residues. CDR3 loop: CASGRQGGPQHF. The CDR3 nucleotides read TGTGCCAGTGGGAGACAGGGTGGGCCCCAGCATTTT. Full variable domain (outside the CDR3, taken from reference TRBV19 and TRBJ1-5): DGGITQSPKYLFRKEGQNVTLSCEQNLNHDAMYWYRQDPGQGLRLIYYSQIVNDFQKGDIAEGYSVSREKKESFPLTVTSAQKNPTAFYLCASGRQGGPQHFGDGTRLSIL.

The chain is built from TRBV5-4 and TRBJ2-7, with TRBD1 matching over 9 bases. Unmatched junction bases numbered 10, after V lost 4 bases and J lost 5 bases. Germline V lookup: CDR1 SGHNT, CDR2 YYREEE (reference sequence). The CDR3 is 15 residues long. This CDR3 reads CASSIDRDRVHEQYF. In DNA, the CDR3 is TGTGCCAGCAGCATTGACCGGGACAGGGTCCACGAGCAGTACTTC.

The rearrangement links TRBV19 to TRBJ2-2; no clear D gene. CDR1 LNHDA and CDR2 SQIVND come from the germline V gene (reference sequence). CDR3 length equals 16 residues. The V end lost 0 bases, the J end lost 3 bases, and 11 bases lay between the germline ends. In DNA form, the CDR3 reads TGTGCCAGTAGTATAGATTCGGGCAGGTACACCGGGGAGCTGTTTTTT. It translates to CASSIDSGRYTGELFF.

The chain joins TRBV10-1 to TRBJ2-7; the match to TRBD2 covers 13 bases. Germline V gene data show CDR1 as WNHNN and CDR2 as SYGVQD (reference sequence). V shed 3 bases and J 2 bases; nucleotides not matched to a gene: 4. There are 16 residues in the CDR3. CDR3 protein: CASSEGTSGDPYEQYF. The CDR3 DNA is TGCGCCAGCAGTGAAGGGACTAGCGGGGACCCCTACGAGCAGTACTTC.

CDR3 residues: CASSPGTTNTEQFF. The CDR3 bases are TGTGCCAGCAGCCCCGGGACTACTAACACTGAGCAGTTCTTC. The chain employs TRBV7-9 and TRBJ2-1; the match to TRBD2 covers 7 bases. Germline loops: CDR1 SEHNR, CDR2 FQNEAQ (reference sequence). This CDR3 has 14 amino acids. The ends lost 5 bases at V and 9 bases at J; junction bases unmatched: 10.

The chain joins TRBV23-1 to TRBJ2-5; 7 nucleotides line up with TRBD1. TRBV23-1 is an ORF, and what it does is uncertain. The CDR3 spans 15 residues. Trimming at V came to 6 bases and at J to 0 bases, leaving 7 bases not matched to a gene. Here the CDR3 reads CASSLGTVNQETQYF. DNA of the CDR3: TGCGCCAGCAGCCTAGGGACAGTTAACCAAGAGACCCAGTACTTC.

This clone was detected only a few times. The genes are TRBV6-1 and TRBJ1-5; no definite D call. Germline CDR1 reads MNHNS; CDR2 reads SASEGT. This CDR3 is built from 15 residues. Trimming cost V 3 bases and J 0 bases, with 9 bases left between them. The CDR3 region is CASSDGDYSNQPQHF. In DNA, the CDR3 is TGTGCCAGCAGTGATGGGGATTATAGCAATCAGCCCCAGCATTTT.

The chain uses TRBV9 and TRBJ1-2; possible D gene TRBD1, 5 bases. Trimming took off 0 bases at V and 4 bases at J, with 19 bases between the two ends. CDR1 and CDR2 (germline): SGDLS, YYNGEE. The length of the CDR3 is 17 residues. CDR3 sequence reads: CASSVGGVGVEVYGYTF. In DNA form, the CDR3 reads TGTGCCAGCAGCGTAGGAGGTGTGGGGGTAGAAGTCTATGGCTACACCTTC.